The source of this T cell receptor beta chain is a study of shared clonotypes between healthy human individuals. Study observations and caveats: Clonotypes which were not shared had lower generation probabilities than clonotypes that all four donors shared.

It was across several immunoSEQ plates that each subset's genomic DNA was evenly split. Only in-frame clones appear in the TCRdb table, and some are missing; sequencing was by immunoSEQ multiplex PCR. The table lists approximately 1.4 million clones, about 98% of them singletons. As for this clone: Its antigen is unidentified.

V shed 4 bases and J shed 1 base, with 13 bases lying between them. The CDR3 is 15 residues long. The V gene's germline CDR1 is SGHRS and CDR2 YFSETQ. Partitioning of CD4+ cells yielded a CD45RA+ naive subset and a CD45RA-negative memory subset. The chain joins TRBV5-1 to TRBJ2-3, with D possibly being TRBD2 (6 bases). The material sequenced was naive CD4+ T cells sorted from blood. Subset of the sample: CD45RA+ positively selected. The TCR originated in a man aged 25-40 years in good health. The CDR3 bases are TGCGCCAGCAGCGAGCAAGGGGAGGGCACAGATACGCAGTATTTT. Its protein is CASSEQGEGTDTQYF. The full variable domain, completed using reference TRBV5-1 and TRBJ2-3, is KAGVTQTPRYLIKTRGQQVTLSCSPISGHRSVSWYQQTPGQGLQFLFEYFSETQRNKGNFPGRFSGRQFSNSRSEMNVSTLELGDSALYLCASSEQGEGTDTQYFGPGTRLTVL.